One and the same sample provided the 22 T cell receptor beta chains below, sequenced in a study of Graves' ophthalmopathy and Graves' hyperthyroidism. The authors amplified TCR beta CDR3 regions, and they did so from RNA transcripts for repertoire sequencing. Second-round multiplex PCR came after first-round RT-PCR with HTBI primers. Using its own MiXCR run on the multiplex PCR reads, TCRdb lists one record per CDR3 protein. The repertoire holds about 700,000 distinct CDR3 sequences, with approximately 40% as singletons. Sequencing was done on a sample of peripheral blood. The receptors stem from an adult man with Graves' ophthalmopathy.

Worth noting for this clonotype: A much larger clone lies one base from this, so it may be a read error. The rearrangement links TRBV20-1 to TRBJ2-5; D unclear. Germline lookup yields CDR1 DFQATT and CDR2 SNEGSKA (reference sequence). The CDR3 consists of 14 residues. CDR3 DNA: TGCAGTGCCCCCCAGGACGGCAACCAAGAGGCCCAGTACTTC. Translated, it gives CSAPQDGNQEAQYF.

This clonotype was seen only a few times. This chain joins TRBV25-1 and TRBJ1-2; D gene unclear. Germline V gene sequence: CDR1 MGHDK, CDR2 SYGVNS. This CDR3 is 15 amino acids long. Trimming left V 5 bases short and J 9 bases short, with 22 bases between. CDR3 region: CASSLRVGGVGRYTF. The CDR3 nucleotides are TGTGCCAGCAGTTTGAGGGTCGGAGGTGTTGGTCGCTACACCTTC.

The chain couples TRBV29-1 to TRBJ2-5, with 10 bases matching TRBD1. The junction had 9 bases not matched to a gene; V was cut back by 6 bases and J by 5 bases. Germline-derived CDR1 and CDR2 are SQVTM and ANQGSEA. The CDR3 extends over 14 amino acids. The CDR3 spells CSVATGGSEETQYF. Written as DNA, the CDR3 is TGCAGCGTCGCGACAGGGGGCTCGGAGGAGACCCAGTACTTC.

The chain is built from TRBV25-1 and TRBJ1-2; D gene ambiguous. The CDR3 sequence is 9 residues long. CDR1 and CDR2 (germline): MGHDK, SYGVNS. The CDR3 sequence: CAKNYGYTF. In DNA form, the CDR3 reads TGTGCAAAAAACTATGGCTACACCTTC.

The V call is TRBV10-3, the J call TRBJ2-7; D is ambiguous. The CDR3 covers 14 residues. Germline assignment: CDR1 ENHRY and CDR2 SYGVKD. V was pared by 10 bases and J by 2 bases, with 18 bases between. CDR3 residues: CASTGGLNTYEQYF. CDR3 nucleotide sequence: TGTGCCAGCACTGGTGGGCTAAACACCTACGAGCAGTACTTC.

The chain recombines TRBV7-9 with TRBJ1-1, with TRBD1 matching 8 bases. Trimming took 0 bases from V and 1 from J; bases not matched to a gene: 4. The CDR3 spans 16 residues. Germline loops: CDR1 SEHNR, CDR2 FQNEAQ (reference sequence). CDR3 residues: CASSLAAGTGNTEAFF. The CDR3 DNA reads TGTGCCAGCAGCTTAGCGGCCGGGACAGGGAACACTGAAGCTTTCTTT.

The chain couples TRBV15 to TRBJ2-7, with TRBD1 matching 7 bases. This CDR3 is 15 amino acids long. V lost 4 bases and J lost 0; bases outside the gene matches: 6. Germline V gives CDR1 LNHNV, CDR2 YYDKDF (reference sequence). The CDR3: CATSTPGQTSYEQYF. The CDR3 DNA sequence: TGTGCCACCAGCACTCCGGGACAGACCTCCTACGAGCAGTACTTC.

The V call is TRBV25-1, the J call TRBJ2-5; D is undetermined. Trimming stripped 11 bases from V and 5 bases from J, with 24 bases between. Germline V gives CDR1 MGHDK, CDR2 SYGVNS. The CDR3 has 15 amino acids. In DNA, the CDR3 is TGTGCCTGGAGTGTAATGGCAGCGCTGGGGGAGACCCAGTACTTC. Translated: CAWSVMAALGETQYF.

This clonotype was detected only a few times. The rearrangement uses TRBV4-1 and TRBJ2-2; D is undetermined. This CDR3 comprises 15 residues. CDR1 and CDR2 from the germline V gene are MGHRA and YSYEKL. Trimming cost V 3 bases and J 1 base, with 9 bases left between them. This CDR3 is CASSQSRRNTGELFF. CDR3 nucleotide sequence: TGCGCCAGCAGCCAGTCGAGGAGGAACACCGGGGAGCTGTTTTTT.

The chain has TRBV7-9 and TRBJ1-1, with a possible D match to TRBD1 (5 bases). V dropped 7 bases and J dropped 4 bases, with 13 bases sitting between them. Germline V gene data show CDR1 as SEHNR and CDR2 as FQNEAQ (reference sequence). This CDR3 has 13 residues. The CDR3 reads CASTLEGRTEAFF. The CDR3 DNA sequence: TGTGCCAGCACCCTAGAGGGGCGCACTGAAGCTTTCTTT.

This clonotype was counted ten times or more. This rearrangement joins TRBV15 to TRBJ2-5; the D is unclear. This CDR3 has 14 residues. Germline values: CDR1 LNHNV, CDR2 YYDKDF (reference sequence). Between the trimmed V and J ends, which lost 0 bases and 1 base, there was a span of 6 bases. The DNA for the CDR3 is TGTGCCACCAGCAGAGACGCGGTCCAAGAGACCCAGTACTTC. It encodes CATSRDAVQETQYF. Variable domain in full (rest from reference TRBV15 and TRBJ2-5): DAMVIQNPRYQVTQFGKPVTLSCSQTLNHNVMYWYQQKSSQAPKLLFHYYDKDFNNEADTPDNFQSRRPNTSFCFLDIRSPGLGDTAMYLCATSRDAVQETQYFGPGTRLLVL.

This clonotype came up many times. One end of the junction varies from germline; a read error may be responsible. V usage is TRBV10-1 and J usage is TRBJ1-1; no definite D call. This CDR3 is built from 13 residues. The germline V gene encodes CDR1 WNHNN and CDR2 SYGVQD (reference sequence). The CDR3 protein is CTSSESLKTEAFF. Written as DNA, the CDR3 is TGCACCAGCAGTGAGTCCCTGAAAACTGAAGCTTTCTTT.

The DNA for the CDR3 is TGTGCCAGCAGGCGACCCAGGGCAGAGATGAACACTGAAGCTTTCTTT. Translated, it gives CASRRPRAEMNTEAFF. The chain uses TRBV2 and TRBJ1-1; perhaps TRBD1 as D (5 bases). CDR1 and CDR2 (germline): SNHLY, FYNNEI. The CDR3 is made up of 16 amino acids. Trimming pared 6 bases from V and 0 bases from J, leaving 17 bases between. The variable domain in full, with the rest retrieved from reference TRBV2 and TRBJ1-1, is EPEVTQTPSHQVTQMGQEVILRCVPISNHLYFYWYRQILGQKVEFLVSFYNNEISEKSEIFDDQFSVERPDGSNFTLKIRSTKLEDSAMYFCASRRPRAEMNTEAFFGQGTRLTVV.

As concerns this clonotype: A much larger clone sits a single nucleotide away, making a read error possible. This chain's CDR3 is CATSVGGNYGYTF. The CDR3 DNA reads as TGTGCCACCAGCGTAGGAGGGAACTATGGCTACACCTTC. The chain couples TRBV15 to TRBJ1-2; D not resolved. Trimming left V 5 bases short and J 2 bases short, with 9 bases between. CDR1 and CDR2 from the germline V gene are LNHNV and YYDKDF (reference sequence). The length of the CDR3 is 13 residues.

This chain uses TRBV5-6 with TRBJ1-2; D possibly corresponds to TRBD1 (5 bases). The germline V and J ends were trimmed by 2 bases and 0 bases, with 11 bases remaining between them. The CDR3 contains 15 residues. The germline V gene encodes CDR1 SGHDT and CDR2 YYEEEE. The CDR3: CASSFRGTSNYGYTF. The DNA of the CDR3 is TGTGCCAGCAGCTTCCGGGGGACTTCTAACTATGGCTACACCTTC. Looking up the rest from reference TRBV5-6 and TRBJ1-2 gives the full variable domain: DAGVTQSPTHLIKTRGQQVTLRCSPKSGHDTVSWYQQALGQGPQFIFQYYEEEERQRGNFPDRFSGHQFPNYSSELNVNALLLGDSALYLCASSFRGTSNYGYTFGSGTRLTVV.

In the case of this clonotype: A read error may explain this, as a much larger clone is one base away. This chain links TRBV2 with TRBJ1-1; maybe TRBD1 (5 bases). V lost 4 bases and J 11 bases, leaving 14 bases between the germline ends. Germline loops: CDR1 SNHLY, CDR2 FYNNEI. The CDR3 contains 12 residues. CDR3 protein: CASSVRGLQAFF. The CDR3 DNA reads as TGTGCCAGCAGTGTTCGGGGACTGCAGGCTTTCTTT.

This clonotype came up a few times. The J gene is TRBJ1-5, the V gene TRBV9, with a weak D call TRBD1 (5 bases). In germline, CDR1 is SGDLS, CDR2 YYNGEE. The CDR3 loop spans 14 amino acids. V was shortened by 3 bases and J by 7 bases, with 14 bases between the two germline ends. DNA of the CDR3: TGTGCCAGCAGCGGATCAGGGAGCTCCCAGCCCCAGCATTTT. It encodes CASSGSGSSQPQHF.

This clonotype came up many times. The rearrangement links TRBV7-6 to TRBJ2-5, with D maybe TRBD2 (6 bases). Germline-derived CDR1 and CDR2 are SGHVS and FNYEAQ. The CDR3 runs to 15 residues. V was shortened by 3 bases and J by 2 bases, with 13 bases between the two germline ends. DNA for the CDR3: TGTGCCAGCAGCTTGTCCGGTAGCGGACAAGAGACCCAGTACTTC. Protein: CASSLSGSGQETQYF.

This clonotype was counted only a few times. The V and J genes are TRBV7-2 and TRBJ1-2, with D unclear. Germline CDR1 reads SGHTA; CDR2 reads FQGNSA. The CDR3 runs 13 residues. Trimming stripped 11 bases from V and 4 bases from J, with 17 bases between. CDR3 nucleotides: TGTGCCTGGAGGAGGGTTCAATCCTATGGCTACACCTTC. Protein: CAWRRVQSYGYTF.

The J gene is TRBJ2-7, the V gene TRBV24-1, with D perhaps given as TRBD1 or TRBD2 (5 bases each). Germline V gene data show CDR1 as KGHDR and CDR2 as SFDVKD. V lost 6 bases to trimming and J lost 3 bases, with 20 bases between them. The CDR3 runs to 16 residues. The CDR3 sequence is CATSTKQGDGVYEQYF. CDR3 nucleotide sequence: TGTGCCACCAGTACCAAGCAAGGGGACGGAGTCTACGAGCAGTACTTC.

Worth noting for this clonotype: One end of the junction is discordant with germline, which a read error may explain. This chain uses TRBV7-9 with TRBJ1-4; possibly TRBD1 for D (6 bases). The CDR3 runs 12 residues. The germline gives CDR1 SEHNR, CDR2 FQNEAQ (reference sequence). DNA for the CDR3: TGTGCCAGCAGCGTGCGGGACGCAGGGGAAGTTTTT. Its translation is CASSVRDAGEVF.

The V call is TRBV20-1, the J call TRBJ1-1, with D hard to call. In germline, CDR1 is DFQATT, CDR2 SNEGSKA (reference sequence). Trimming took off 3 bases at V and 0 bases at J, with 5 bases between the two ends. CDR3 length: 12 amino acids. CDR3: CSASLVNTEAFF. CDR3 coding DNA: TGCAGTGCTAGTCTCGTGAACACTGAAGCTTTCTTT.